Shown below are 26 T cell receptor beta chains from a single sample sequenced in a study of cytomegalovirus exposure and HLA in healthy donors. Primers for the PCR totalled 60 Vbeta and 13 Jbeta. This table comes from immunoSEQ multiplex PCR, and its TCRdb copy is limited to in-frame clones, with some not included. The sample includes fewer than 150,000 clones, around 70% seen only once; the top ten take about 7.9%. The sequenced sample consisted of PBMCs. These receptors were taken from a woman between 35 and 50 years old in good health and CMV-seropositive.

This clone appeared a single time. The chain uses TRBV7-9 and TRBJ2-4; weak D call: TRBD2 (6 bases). The germline V and J ends were trimmed by 5 bases and 4 bases, with 12 bases remaining between them. In germline, CDR1 is SEHNR, CDR2 FQNEAQ (reference sequence). CDR3 length: 14 residues. CDR3 nucleotides: TGTGCCAGCAGCCCCATCGGGACTAAAAACATTCAGTACTTC. It is translated as CASSPIGTKNIQYF.

This sequence joins TRBV14 and TRBJ2-7; 9 positions match TRBD2. The CDR3 is 14 amino acids. Per the germline V gene, CDR1 is SGHDN and CDR2 is FVKESK. The V and J ends lost 5 bases and 2 bases, in that order; junction bases with no gene match: 4. CDR3: CASSSGTSPYEQYF. The CDR3 DNA is TGTGCCAGCAGCTCCGGGACTAGCCCCTACGAGCAGTACTTC.

The rearrangement links TRBV5-8 to TRBJ2-3, with 11 positions matching TRBD1. The CDR3 extends over 16 amino acids. CDR1 is SGHTS and CDR2 is YDEGEE in the germline V gene. V was clipped by 4 bases and J by 3 bases; unmatched bases: 7. Here the CDR3 reads CASSQWTGGTTDTQYF. In nucleotides, the CDR3 is TGTGCCAGCAGCCAGTGGACAGGGGGCACGACAGATACGCAGTATTTT.

This clone has a single count. The chain has TRBV6-1 and TRBJ2-7, with 15 bases identical to TRBD2. V shed 4 bases, J shed 0 bases, and the junction held 7 bases outside the gene matches. The CDR3 runs to 18 residues. The germline CDR1 and CDR2 sequences are MNHNS and SASEGT. The chain's CDR3 is CASSGGLAGGAISYEQYF. The CDR3 DNA reads TGTGCCAGCAGTGGAGGACTAGCGGGGGGGGCAATCTCCTACGAGCAGTACTTC.

The CDR3: CSADGGRDRGEGAFF. The CDR3 DNA follows: TGCAGCGCCGACGGTGGCAGGGACAGGGGAGAAGGGGCTTTCTTT. V gene TRBV29-1 combines with J gene TRBJ1-1; 10 bases match TRBD1. The CDR3 has 15 residues. Germline V lookup: CDR1 SQVTM, CDR2 ANQGSEA. V shed 7 bases, J shed 11 bases, and the junction held 19 bases outside the gene matches.

The chain employs TRBV28 and TRBJ2-3; possibly TRBD1 for D (6 bases). The CDR3 has 15 residues. The V end lost 5 bases, the J end lost 1 base, and 13 bases lay between the germline ends. Germline CDR1 reads MDHEN; CDR2 reads SYDVKM. This CDR3 reads CASSQGGEGTDTQYF. The CDR3 nucleotides read TGTGCCAGCAGTCAAGGGGGTGAGGGCACAGATACGCAGTATTTT.

The chain combines TRBV5-4 with TRBJ2-3; 14 nucleotides line up with TRBD2. This CDR3 region has 17 residues. The V and J ends lost 1 base and 1 base, in that order; junction bases with no gene match: 2. Per the germline V gene, CDR1 is SGHNT and CDR2 is YYREEE (reference sequence). The CDR3, as DNA: TGTGCCAGCAGCTTGAGACTAGCGGGGGGGGGCACAGATACGCAGTATTTT. It translates to CASSLRLAGGGTDTQYF.

CDR3 loop: CSVRVNNEKLFF. CDR3 sequence (DNA): TGCAGCGTCCGGGTTAATAATGAAAAACTGTTTTTT. This rearrangement joins TRBV29-1 to TRBJ1-4; D not certain. This CDR3 has 12 residues. Germline CDR1 and CDR2: SQVTM and ANQGSEA. Trimming pared 6 bases from V and 4 bases from J, leaving 9 bases between. Drawing the rest from reference TRBV29-1 and TRBJ1-4, the complete variable domain is SAVISQKPSRDICQRGTSLTIQCQVDSQVTMMFWYRQQPGQSLTLIATANQGSEATYESGFVIDKFPISRPNLTFSTLTVSNMSPEDSSIYLCSVRVNNEKLFFGSGTQLSVL.

This sequence joins TRBV6-1 and TRBJ2-1; 8 bases are shared with TRBD1. Germline V gene data show CDR1 as MNHNS and CDR2 as SASEGT. Trimming cost V 7 bases and J 9 bases; bases outside gene matches: 5. The CDR3 consists of 12 residues. This chain's CDR3 is CASNRQGSEQFF. The CDR3 nucleotides are TGTGCCAGCAATAGACAGGGGAGTGAGCAGTTCTTC.

J is TRBJ2-2 and V is TRBV6-1; TRBD1 matches at 9 bases. Germline assignment: CDR1 MNHNS and CDR2 SASEGT. J gave up 7 bases and V 3 bases, and 6 bases lay outside the gene matches. The CDR3 is 15 amino acids. For the CDR3, the DNA is TGTGCCAGCAGTGAGGGCACAGGGGGCATCGGGGAGCTGTTTTTT. Protein: CASSEGTGGIGELFF.

This clone is a singleton in its sample. This chain links TRBV4-3 with TRBJ1-2; no definite D call. Germline lookup yields CDR1 LGHNA and CDR2 YSLEER. This CDR3 spans 17 amino acids. The ends were cut back, 0 bases at V and 6 bases at J, with 20 bases in the middle. The CDR3 sequence is CASSQDAGSRGLHGYTF. The CDR3 DNA reads as TGCGCCAGCAGCCAAGATGCGGGGAGCAGAGGCCTGCATGGCTACACCTTC.

This clone was seen more than once but under ten times. The chain has TRBV2 and TRBJ1-2; D call uncertain. The CDR3 spans 13 residues. V was shortened by 4 bases and J by 7 bases, with 13 bases between the two germline ends. Germline values: CDR1 SNHLY, CDR2 FYNNEI. CDR3 residues: CASSASSPGGYTF. The CDR3 DNA is TGTGCCAGCAGTGCCTCCTCCCCAGGTGGCTACACCTTC.

This chain connects TRBV9 to TRBJ1-1; D unclear. This CDR3 is 15 amino acids long. The V gene lost 0 bases and the J gene lost 1 base, with 10 bases spanning the gap. The germline V gene encodes CDR1 SGDLS and CDR2 YYNGEE. CDR3 in amino acids: CASSVGMVGNTEAFF. CDR3 sequence (DNA): TGTGCCAGCAGCGTAGGTATGGTCGGGAACACTGAAGCTTTCTTT.

The chain is built from TRBV7-9 and TRBJ2-7; no clear D gene. The CDR3 contains 14 residues. Germline V CDR1 and CDR2: SEHNR, FQNEAQ (reference sequence). Trimming pared 5 bases from V and 3 bases from J, leaving 14 bases between. The CDR3 coding sequence is TGTGCCAGCAGCCCACGGTCCTTTGGCTACGAGCAGTACTTC. It specifies CASSPRSFGYEQYF.

V and J are TRBV9 and TRBJ2-7; 9 positions match TRBD2. The CDR3 sequence is 15 residues long. Per the germline V gene, CDR1 is SGDLS and CDR2 is YYNGEE. V shed 0 bases and J 5 bases; nucleotides not matched to a gene: 6. The CDR3 is CASSVGDSGGNEQYF. CDR3 nucleotides: TGTGCCAGCAGCGTAGGGGATAGCGGGGGTAACGAGCAGTACTTC.

The CDR3 nucleotides read TGTGCCAGCAGCCCTTTCGGGCCGGGACAGCTCGAAAAACTGTTTTTT. This gives the protein CASSPFGPGQLEKLFF. V and J are TRBV9 and TRBJ1-4, with TRBD1 identical over 7 bases. The CDR3 has 16 residues. CDR1 and CDR2 (germline): SGDLS, YYNGEE. Germline trimming cut 4 bases from V and 8 bases from J; bases unmatched to any gene: 14.

The chain carries TRBV5-1 and TRBJ1-2; unclear D gene. The CDR3 length is 13 residues. V gave up 4 bases and J gave up 0 bases, with 7 bases separating them. The germline V gene has CDR1 SGHRS and CDR2 YFSETQ. CDR3 protein: CASSDGANYGYTF. The CDR3 coding sequence is TGCGCCAGCAGCGACGGGGCTAACTATGGCTACACCTTC.

The chain is built from TRBV16 and TRBJ1-2; 8 bases are shared with TRBD1. The trim removed 2 bases at V and 3 bases at J, leaving 5 bases unmatched. Germline lookup yields CDR1 KGHSY and CDR2 FQNENV. The CDR3 length is 15 residues. CDR3 amino acids: CASSQTGTGYYGYTF. The CDR3, as DNA: TGTGCCAGCAGCCAAACCGGGACAGGTTACTATGGCTACACCTTC.

V usage is TRBV12-5 and J usage is TRBJ2-7, with TRBD1 matching 9 bases. The CDR3 runs 15 residues. J was trimmed by 6 bases and V by 7 bases; bases with no gene match: 13. Germline CDR1 and CDR2: LGHNT and FRNRAP. CDR3 loop: CASESSGQGFREQYF. In DNA, the CDR3 is TGTGCTAGTGAATCCTCGGGACAGGGCTTTCGCGAGCAGTACTTC.

The chain couples TRBV2 to TRBJ1-6; tentatively, D is TRBD1 (6 bases). Germline-derived CDR1 and CDR2 are SNHLY and FYNNEI. V was trimmed by 6 bases and J by 3 bases, leaving 18 bases between them. CDR3 length: 17 residues. The CDR3 loop reads CASSQASQGNYNSPLHF. The CDR3 region has the DNA TGTGCCAGCAGCCAGGCATCACAGGGAAACTATAATTCACCCCTCCACTTT.

The chain uses TRBV5-1 and TRBJ2-7, with D unclear. The CDR3 has 14 residues. Trimming stripped 7 bases from V and 3 bases from J, with 17 bases between. CDR1 is SGHRS, CDR2 YFSETQ, per germline. The CDR3 nucleotides read TGCGCCAGCCGCCTAACACTTGCTAGCTACGAGCAGTACTTC. Protein sequence: CASRLTLASYEQYF. Full variable domain (outside the CDR3, taken from reference TRBV5-1 and TRBJ2-7): KAGVTQTPRYLIKTRGQQVTLSCSPISGHRSVSWYQQTPGQGLQFLFEYFSETQRNKGNFPGRFSGRQFSNSRSEMNVSTLELGDSALYLCASRLTLASYEQYFGPGTRLTVT.

The gene calls are TRBV4-3 and TRBJ2-7; D is perhaps TRBD2 (6 bases). The CDR3 is made up of 14 amino acids. Between the trimmed V and J ends, which lost 0 bases and 2 bases, there was a span of 8 bases. Looked up from germline, CDR1 is LGHNA and CDR2 is YSLEER. DNA for the CDR3: TGCGCCAGCAGCCAAGATCAGCGGGCCTACGAGCAGTACTTC. Amino acids: CASSQDQRAYEQYF.

This chain connects TRBV4-2 to TRBJ2-6; TRBD2 matches 9 bases. The length of the CDR3 is 18 residues. The trim removed 0 bases at V and 4 bases at J, leaving 7 bases unmatched. Germline loops: CDR1 LGHNA, CDR2 YNFKEQ. The CDR3 DNA reads TGTGCCAGCAGCCAAGACCCCTTAGCGGGGGTGGGGGCCAACGTCCTGACTTTC. Residues: CASSQDPLAGVGANVLTF.

The rearrangement uses TRBV2 and TRBJ1-1; D remains ambiguous. In germline, CDR1 is SNHLY, CDR2 FYNNEI. Trimming pared 7 bases from V and 4 bases from J, leaving 13 bases between. This CDR3 is 13 amino acids long. This CDR3 reads CASNREPSTEAFF. Here the CDR3 DNA reads TGTGCCAGCAACCGCGAACCCTCCACTGAAGCTTTCTTT.

The genes are TRBV2 and TRBJ1-5, with TRBD1 identical over 8 bases. The germline CDR1 and CDR2 sequences are SNHLY and FYNNEI. The ends lost 6 bases at V and 3 bases at J; junction bases unmatched: 7. The CDR3 runs to 15 residues. The CDR3 is CASSAQGVDNQPQHF. In DNA form, the CDR3 reads TGTGCCAGCAGCGCACAGGGGGTGGACAATCAGCCCCAGCATTTT.

V and J are TRBV2 and TRBJ1-3; 7 bases match TRBD1. The ends lost 5 bases at V and 4 bases at J; junction bases unmatched: 5. The CDR3 covers 14 residues. The germline gives CDR1 SNHLY, CDR2 FYNNEI. CDR3 in DNA: TGTGCCAGCAGTTCACAGGGGATGGGAAACACCATATATTTT. As protein: CASSSQGMGNTIYF.